This T cell receptor (beta chain) was captured in a study of CD8+CD57+ T cells in acquired aplastic anemia. Study as a whole: On average, sorted CD4+ and CD8+ cells gave approximately 3.5 ug of DNA.

This clonotype was observed many times. The antigen remains undetermined. Points from the study as a whole: A set of about 30 CD8+ CDR3 sequences was shared between patients and controls, and these sequences appeared highly expressed in patients.

Genomic DNA, serving as template, underwent TCR beta VDJ and CDR3 profiling. TCRdb ran MiXCR on the reads and lists one entry per CDR3 protein. The table lists 250,000 to 300,000 distinct CDR3 sequences, around three fifths of them singletons. V dropped 3 bases and J dropped 4; count of bases not matched to a gene: 15. Germline V CDR1 and CDR2: LGHNA, YSLEER. The CDR3 covers 18 residues. The TCR comes from a human donor with severe aplastic anemia or a healthy control (not recorded which). The chain combines TRBV4-3 with TRBJ1-2; TRBD1 matches 9 bases. What was sequenced was sorted CD4+, CD8+, or CD8+CD57+ T cells (not recorded which) from PBMCs. The CDR3 loop is CASSQQFPQGASTYGYTF. The CDR3 DNA reads TGCGCCAGCAGCCAGCAGTTCCCACAGGGGGCCAGCACCTATGGCTACACCTTC.